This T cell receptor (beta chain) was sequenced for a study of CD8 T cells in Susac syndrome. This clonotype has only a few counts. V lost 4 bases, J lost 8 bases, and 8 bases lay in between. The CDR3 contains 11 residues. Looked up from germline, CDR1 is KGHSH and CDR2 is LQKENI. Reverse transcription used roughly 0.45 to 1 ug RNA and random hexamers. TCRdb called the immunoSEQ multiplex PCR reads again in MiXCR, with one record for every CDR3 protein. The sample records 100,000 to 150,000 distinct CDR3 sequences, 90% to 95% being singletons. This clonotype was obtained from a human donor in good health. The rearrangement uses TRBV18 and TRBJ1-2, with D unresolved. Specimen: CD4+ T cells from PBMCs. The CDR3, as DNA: TGTGCCAGCTCACAGGGAGAGGGCTACACCTTC. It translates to CASSQGEGYTF.